The 15 T cell receptor beta chains given below trace back to one sample, sequenced in a study of early T cells in non-severe SARS-CoV-2 infection. TCRdb re-derived calls from the 5' RACE reads in MiXCR, one entry per CDR3 protein. The sample records tens of thousands of distinct CDR3 sequences, 5% being singletons. Sequencing used whole blood. The source is an adult who was a healthcare worker with PCR-confirmed SARS-CoV-2 infection or an uninfected control (not recorded which).

This clonotype was seen ten or more times. The CDR3 DNA reads as TGTGCCAGCGGGGATGGAGATACGCAGTATTTT. Its protein is CASGDGDTQYF. This rearrangement joins TRBV19 to TRBJ2-3; D possibly corresponds to TRBD2 (5 bases). Trimming cost V 9 bases and J 5 bases, with 9 bases left between them. Per the germline V gene, CDR1 is LNHDA and CDR2 is SQIVND (reference sequence). This CDR3 has 11 amino acids. The full variable domain, completed using reference TRBV19 and TRBJ2-3, is DGGITQSPKYLFRKEGQNVTLSCEQNLNHDAMYWYRQDPGQGLRLIYYSQIVNDFQKGDIAEGYSVSREKKESFPLTVTSAQKNPTAFYLCASGDGDTQYFGPGTRLTVL.

This clonotype was seen many times. J is TRBJ2-1 and V is TRBV29-1; tentatively, D is TRBD1 (5 bases). From germline, CDR1 is SQVTM and CDR2 ANQGSEA. The ends were cut back, 1 base at V and 5 bases at J, with 12 bases in the middle. This CDR3 is built from 14 residues. The CDR3 protein is CSVEGIPGNNEQFF. The CDR3 DNA sequence: TGCAGCGTTGAAGGAATTCCAGGGAACAATGAGCAGTTCTTC.

This chain joins TRBV28 and TRBJ1-2; D call uncertain. This CDR3 is built from 12 residues. Germline loops: CDR1 MDHEN, CDR2 SYDVKM. Trimming shortened V by 5 bases and J by 6 bases, and 10 bases separated the two germline ends. CDR3 residues: CASSLETHGYTF. The CDR3 region has the DNA TGTGCCAGCAGTCTCGAAACCCATGGCTACACCTTC.

This clonotype was counted between two and nine times. One junction end disagrees with the germline gene, perhaps due to a read error. The V and J genes are TRBV10-3 and TRBJ1-1, with a possible D match to TRBD1 (5 bases). From germline, CDR1 is ENHRY and CDR2 SYGVKD. The CDR3 length is 15 residues. The CDR3 DNA is TGTGTCATCAGTGAACGGGGCGCCATTAACACTGAAGCTTTCTTT. This sequence encodes CVISERGAINTEAFF.

This clonotype was observed at least ten times. The chain joins TRBV29-1 to TRBJ2-1, with TRBD1 as a possible D gene (5 bases). The V gene lost 6 bases and the J gene lost 5 bases, with 14 bases spanning the gap. CDR3 length: 13 amino acids. The germline CDR1 and CDR2 sequences are SQVTM and ANQGSEA. Written as DNA, the CDR3 is TGCAGCGTCCGAACGACAGCCAACAATGAGCAGTTCTTC. The encoded protein is CSVRTTANNEQFF.

The table lists this clonotype with many counts. The genes are TRBV7-6 and TRBJ2-1, with D maybe TRBD2 (6 bases). This CDR3 contains 15 residues. Trimming removed 6 bases at V and 1 base at J, with 13 bases between. CDR1 SGHVS and CDR2 FNYEAQ come from the germline V gene. CDR3 bases: TGTGCCAGCAGTTCGTCCGGGACTTCCTACAATGAGCAGTTCTTC. It translates to CASSSSGTSYNEQFF. Drawing the rest from reference TRBV7-6 and TRBJ2-1, the complete variable domain is GAGVSQSPRYKVTKRGQDVALRCDPISGHVSLYWYRQALGQGPEFLTYFNYEAQQDKSGLPNDRFSAERPEGSISTLTIQRTEQRDSAMYRCASSSSGTSYNEQFFGPGTRLTVL.

This clonotype was counted ten times or more. V gene TRBV19 combines with J gene TRBJ2-5; 7 positions agree with TRBD2. Trimming removed 5 bases from V and 4 bases from J; junction bases left unmatched: 10. Germline V CDR1 and CDR2: LNHDA, SQIVND (reference sequence). The CDR3 sequence is 15 residues long. The DNA of the CDR3 is TGTGCCAGTAGTCGAGCTAGCGGACCTCCAGAGACCCAGTACTTC. This codes for CASSRASGPPETQYF.

This clonotype was observed many times. The V and J genes are TRBV9 and TRBJ1-2; 7 nucleotides line up with TRBD1. The germline V gene encodes CDR1 SGDLS and CDR2 YYNGEE. V trimming: 0 bases; J trimming: 4 bases; junction bases outside the gene matches: 6. The CDR3 sequence is 15 residues long. CDR3 nucleotides: TGTGCCAGCAGCGTAGCGACAGGGCCCTCCTATGGCTACACCTTC. It specifies CASSVATGPSYGYTF.

The J gene is TRBJ2-7, the V gene TRBV18, with TRBD1 matching 8 bases. The trim removed 2 bases at V and 3 bases at J, leaving 3 bases unmatched. CDR3 length: 14 residues. Germline loops: CDR1 KGHSH, CDR2 LQKENI. CDR3 coding DNA: TGTGCCAGCTCACCATGGGACAGGCTCTACGAGCAGTACTTC. It is translated as CASSPWDRLYEQYF.

On this clonotype itself: This may arise from a read error, as a much more abundant clone is one base away. The chain joins TRBV7-6 to TRBJ1-1; D remains unclear. Looked up from germline, CDR1 is SGHVS and CDR2 is FNYEAQ. This CDR3 spans 11 amino acids. The CDR3 sequence is CACSKDTEAFF. CDR3 in DNA: TGTGCCTGCAGCAAAGACACTGAAGCTTTCTTT.

This clonotype was counted between two and nine times. The chain joins TRBV7-6 to TRBJ2-3; 8 bases are a match to TRBD2. Germline assignment: CDR1 SGHVS and CDR2 FNYEAQ. The CDR3 covers 14 residues. The ends lost 4 bases at V and 6 bases at J; junction bases unmatched: 6. The CDR3 is CASSSGGAGDTQYF. CDR3 coding DNA: TGTGCCAGCAGCTCCGGGGGGGCGGGTGATACGCAGTATTTT.

This clonotype was seen repeatedly, ten times or more. The chain uses TRBV7-8 and TRBJ1-3; maybe TRBD1 (6 bases). CDR1 and CDR2 (germline): SGHVS, FQNEAQ. V was trimmed by 10 bases and J by 2 bases, leaving 18 bases between them. The CDR3 extends over 15 amino acids. The CDR3: CATHLLEGAGNTIYF. CDR3 DNA sequence: TGTGCCACTCACCTCCTCGAGGGGGCTGGAAACACCATATATTTT. The full variable domain, completed using reference TRBV7-8 and TRBJ1-3, is GAGVSQSPRYKVAKRGQDVALRCDPISGHVSLFWYQQALGQGPEFLTYFQNEAQLDKSGLPSDRFFAERPEGSVSTLKIQRTQQEDSAVYLCATHLLEGAGNTIYFGEGSWLTVV.

Many counts were recorded for this clonotype. The chain recombines TRBV6-1 with TRBJ1-6, with TRBD1 matching over 8 bases. The CDR3 is 17 amino acids. The V segment lost 0 bases and the J segment 7 bases; nucleotides outside the gene matches: 8. Germline V CDR1 and CDR2: MNHNS, SASEGT. CDR3 sequence: CASSEAFRTGRNSPLHF. The DNA of the CDR3 is TGTGCCAGCAGTGAAGCCTTTAGGACAGGGAGAAATTCACCCCTCCACTTT.

This clonotype was detected many times. V usage is TRBV27 and J usage is TRBJ2-5; 15 positions match TRBD2. CDR3 length: 16 residues. Germline values: CDR1 MNHEY, CDR2 SMNVEV (reference sequence). Unmatched junction bases numbered 3, after V lost 5 bases and J lost 2 bases. CDR3 region: CASSRGTSGGQETQYF. The CDR3 bases are TGTGCCAGCAGTCGCGGGACTAGCGGGGGGCAAGAGACCCAGTACTTC.

As concerns this clonotype: At one end the junction does not follow the germline gene, possibly because of a read error. This sequence joins TRBV10-2 and TRBJ1-3; no firm D call. This CDR3 contains 16 residues. Germline V gene lookup returns CDR1 WSHSY and CDR2 SAAADI. The CDR3 protein is CASSESTGGSENTIYF. In nucleotides, the CDR3 is TGCGCCAGCAGTGAGTCGACCGGAGGTTCTGAAAACACCATATATTTT.